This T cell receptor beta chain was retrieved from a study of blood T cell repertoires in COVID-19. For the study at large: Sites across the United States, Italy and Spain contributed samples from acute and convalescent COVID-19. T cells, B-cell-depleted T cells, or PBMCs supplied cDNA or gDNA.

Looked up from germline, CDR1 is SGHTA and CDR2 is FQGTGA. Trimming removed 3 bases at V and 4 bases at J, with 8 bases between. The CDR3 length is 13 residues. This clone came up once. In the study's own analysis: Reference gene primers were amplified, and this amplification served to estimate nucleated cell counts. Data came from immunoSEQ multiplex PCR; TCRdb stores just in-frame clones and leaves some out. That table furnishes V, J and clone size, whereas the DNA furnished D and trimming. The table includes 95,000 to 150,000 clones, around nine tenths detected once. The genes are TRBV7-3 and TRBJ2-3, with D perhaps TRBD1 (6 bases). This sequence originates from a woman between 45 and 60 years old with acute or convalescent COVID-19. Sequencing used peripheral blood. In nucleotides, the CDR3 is TGTGCCAGCAGCTTCGGACAGTCAGATACGCAGTATTTT. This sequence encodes CASSFGQSDTQYF. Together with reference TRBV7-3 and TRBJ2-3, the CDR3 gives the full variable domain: GAGVSQTPSNKVTEKGKYVELRCDPISGHTALYWYRQSLGQGPEFLIYFQGTGAADDSGLPNDRFFAVRPEGSVSTLKIQRTERGDSAVYLCASSFGQSDTQYFGPGTRLTVL.